This entry features one T cell receptor (beta chain) sequence. Authors' analysis steps: The authors estimated nucleated cell counts from reference gene primer amplification. Using immunoSEQ multiplex PCR, the repertoire was profiled, and TCRdb retains in-frame clones only, with some absent. The DNA gave D and trimming, while V, J and clone size come from that table. The repertoire holds under 90,000 clones, with 91% as singletons. This record belongs to a study of blood T cell repertoires in COVID-19. Study details: Samples representing acute and convalescent COVID-19 were sourced from the United States, Italy and Spain.

The CDR3 is made up of 14 amino acids. V lost 5 bases and J lost 5; bases outside the gene matches: 4. Germline values: CDR1 MDHEN, CDR2 SYDVKM. Enrollment of patients from Seattle took place during active infection, with longitudinal follow-up. The sequence came from a man between 35 and 55 years old with COVID-19, enrolled during active disease. What was sequenced was peripheral blood. This chain connects TRBV28 to TRBJ1-5; the match to TRBD1 covers 9 bases. CDR3 residues: CASSRTGAHQPQHF. CDR3 DNA sequence: TGTGCCAGCAGTCGGACAGGGGCCCATCAGCCCCAGCATTTT.